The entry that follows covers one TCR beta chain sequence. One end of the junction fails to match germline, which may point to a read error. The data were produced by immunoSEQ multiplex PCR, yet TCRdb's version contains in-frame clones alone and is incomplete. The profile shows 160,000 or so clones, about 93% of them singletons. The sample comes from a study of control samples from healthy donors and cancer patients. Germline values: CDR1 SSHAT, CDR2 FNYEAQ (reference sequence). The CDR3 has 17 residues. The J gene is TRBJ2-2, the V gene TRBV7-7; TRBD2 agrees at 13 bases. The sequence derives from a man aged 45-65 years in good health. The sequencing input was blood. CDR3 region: CASSRLAGGPNTGELFF. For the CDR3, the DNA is TGTGCTAGCAGCAGACTAGCGGGAGGTCCGAACACCGGGGAGCTGTTTTTT.